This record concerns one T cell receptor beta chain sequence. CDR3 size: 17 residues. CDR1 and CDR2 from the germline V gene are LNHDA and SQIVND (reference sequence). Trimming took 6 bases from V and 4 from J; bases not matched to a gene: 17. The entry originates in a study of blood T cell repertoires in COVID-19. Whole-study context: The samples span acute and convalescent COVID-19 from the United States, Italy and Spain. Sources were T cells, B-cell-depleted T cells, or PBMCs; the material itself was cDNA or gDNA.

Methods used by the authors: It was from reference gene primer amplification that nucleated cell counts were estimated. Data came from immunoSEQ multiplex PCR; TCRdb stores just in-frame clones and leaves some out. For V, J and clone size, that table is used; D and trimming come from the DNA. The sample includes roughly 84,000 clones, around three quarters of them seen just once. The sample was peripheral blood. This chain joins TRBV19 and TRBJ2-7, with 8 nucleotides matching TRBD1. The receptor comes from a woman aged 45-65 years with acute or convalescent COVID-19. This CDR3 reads CASRISGRQGTLYEQYF. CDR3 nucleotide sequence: TGTGCCAGTAGGATCTCAGGCCGACAGGGGACCCTGTACGAGCAGTACTTC.